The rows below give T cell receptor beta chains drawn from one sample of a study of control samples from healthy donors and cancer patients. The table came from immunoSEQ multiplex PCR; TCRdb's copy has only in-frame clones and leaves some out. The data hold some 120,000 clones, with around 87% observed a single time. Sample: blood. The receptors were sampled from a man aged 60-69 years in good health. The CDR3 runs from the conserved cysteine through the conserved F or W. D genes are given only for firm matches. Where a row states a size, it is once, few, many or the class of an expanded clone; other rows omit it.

cdr3_nt: TGTGCCTGGAGTGAAGGACTAGCCAAAAACATTCAGTACTTC; cdr3_aa: CAWSEGLAKNIQYF; clone_size: .; j_call: TRBJ2-4; v_call: TRBV30; d_call: .
cdr3_nt: TGTGCCAGCAGCTTAGGGACTAGCGGGGGTAGGGAGCAGTTCTTC; cdr3_aa: CASSLGTSGGREQFF; clone_size: once; j_call: TRBJ2-1; v_call: TRBV11-2; d_call: TRBD2
cdr3_nt: TGTGCCAGCAGTTCCGCCTCAGAACAGGGTCAGCCCCAGCATTTT; cdr3_aa: CASSSASEQGQPQHF; clone_size: .; j_call: TRBJ1-5; v_call: TRBV6-1; d_call: .
cdr3_nt: TGTGCCTGGCGAAGGACAATTGATTACACCTTC; cdr3_aa: CAWRRTIDYTF; clone_size: few; j_call: TRBJ1-2; v_call: TRBV30; d_call: .
cdr3_nt: TGTGCCAGCAGAAGACAGGGCCAAGATGAAAAACTGTTTTTT; cdr3_aa: CASRRQGQDEKLFF; clone_size: .; j_call: TRBJ1-4; v_call: TRBV21-1; d_call: .
cdr3_nt: TGTGCCAGCAGTCCCCAGGGAGCGGGGAACACTGAAGCTTTCTTT; cdr3_aa: CASSPQGAGNTEAFF; clone_size: .; j_call: TRBJ1-1; v_call: TRBV6-5; d_call: .
cdr3_nt: TGCAGCGTTGTGCCTCATTCGGGCGGCTACACCTTC; cdr3_aa: CSVVPHSGGYTF; clone_size: .; j_call: TRBJ1-2; v_call: TRBV29-1; d_call: .
cdr3_nt: TGTGCCAGCAGCTCCCCACCGGGGGGCTACACCTTC; cdr3_aa: CASSSPPGGYTF; clone_size: .; j_call: TRBJ1-2; v_call: TRBV5-4; d_call: .
cdr3_nt: TGTGCCAGTAGAACCTCGCGAGGAAGTAATGAAAAACTGTTTTTT; cdr3_aa: CASRTSRGSNEKLFF; clone_size: .; j_call: TRBJ1-4; v_call: TRBV19; d_call: .
cdr3_nt: TGCGCCAGCAGCCAAGGACAGGCCTATAATTCACCCCTCCACTTT; cdr3_aa: CASSQGQAYNSPLHF; clone_size: .; j_call: TRBJ1-6; v_call: TRBV4-3; d_call: .
cdr3_nt: TGTGCCAGCAGTGAGGCTAGAGGGGAGACCCAGTACTTC; cdr3_aa: CASSEARGETQYF; clone_size: .; j_call: TRBJ2-5; v_call: TRBV6-4; d_call: .
cdr3_nt: TGTGCCAGCAGTCGCCTGGGACAGTTTGCCGTAAACACCATATATTTT; cdr3_aa: CASSRLGQFAVNTIYF; clone_size: once; j_call: TRBJ1-3; v_call: TRBV28; d_call: TRBD1
cdr3_nt: TGTGCCAGCAGCCAAAGAAGCGGGGGGGCGATAGATACGCAGTATTTT; cdr3_aa: CASSQRSGGAIDTQYF; clone_size: .; j_call: TRBJ2-3; v_call: TRBV3-1/TRBV3-2; d_call: TRBD2
cdr3_nt: TGCGCCAGCAGCCAAGATTGGGCGGGAGGAGCGGAAAAACTGTTTTTT; cdr3_aa: CASSQDWAGGAEKLFF; clone_size: .; j_call: TRBJ1-4; v_call: TRBV4-1; d_call: .
cdr3_nt: TGTGCCAGCAGACGCACAGGGGGCGCAGGCTACACCTTC; cdr3_aa: CASRRTGGAGYTF; clone_size: .; j_call: TRBJ1-2; v_call: TRBV27; d_call: TRBD1
cdr3_nt: TGTGCCAGCAGCAAAAAATCCCGGACGAACTTAGCCAAAAACATTCAGTACTTC; cdr3_aa: CASSKKSRTNLAKNIQYF; clone_size: once; j_call: TRBJ2-4; v_call: TRBV21-1; d_call: .
cdr3_nt: TGTGCCAGTAGTAAAACAGGGGCAATCGGGGAGCTGTTTTTT; cdr3_aa: CASSKTGAIGELFF; clone_size: once; j_call: TRBJ2-2; v_call: TRBV19; d_call: TRBD1
cdr3_nt: TGTGCCAGCAGTTACTCCGACAATGAGCAGTTCTTC; cdr3_aa: CASSYSDNEQFF; clone_size: once; j_call: TRBJ2-1; v_call: TRBV6-6; d_call: .
cdr3_nt: TGTGCCAGCAGCTTAGCATCAGGTATGAACACTGAAGCTTTCTTT; cdr3_aa: CASSLASGMNTEAFF; clone_size: .; j_call: TRBJ1-1; v_call: TRBV11-2; d_call: .
cdr3_nt: TGTGCCAGCAGCCTTGGGACAGGGAGCTACGAGCAGTACTTC; cdr3_aa: CASSLGTGSYEQYF; clone_size: .; j_call: TRBJ2-7; v_call: TRBV3-1/TRBV3-2; d_call: TRBD1
cdr3_nt: TGCGCCAGCAGCTTGGATGGCGGGGGGGCCTCCGAGCAGTACTTC; cdr3_aa: CASSLDGGGASEQYF; clone_size: .; j_call: TRBJ2-7; v_call: TRBV5-1; d_call: TRBD2
cdr3_nt: TGTGCCAGCAGCCTCCTTTTTTACGAGCAGTACTTC; cdr3_aa: CASSLLFYEQYF; clone_size: .; j_call: TRBJ2-7; v_call: TRBV3-1/TRBV3-2; d_call: .
cdr3_nt: TGTGCCAGCAGTTTAACTTTTAACACTGAAGCTTTCTTT; cdr3_aa: CASSLTFNTEAFF; clone_size: .; j_call: TRBJ1-1; v_call: TRBV12-3/TRBV12-4; d_call: .
cdr3_nt: TGCGCCAGCAGCCCAGGGACAGGGGGCGACCCAGAGCCCCAGCATTTT; cdr3_aa: CASSPGTGGDPEPQHF; clone_size: .; j_call: TRBJ1-5; v_call: TRBV5-1; d_call: TRBD1
cdr3_nt: TGTGCCAGCAGCTGGTACGGTTCACCCCTCCACTTT; cdr3_aa: CASSWYGSPLHF; clone_size: .; j_call: TRBJ1-6; v_call: TRBV11-1; d_call: .
cdr3_nt: TGTGCCAGCAGCTTCGCAGACTCTGGAAACACCATATATTTT; cdr3_aa: CASSFADSGNTIYF; clone_size: .; j_call: TRBJ1-3; v_call: TRBV11-2; d_call: .
cdr3_nt: TGTGCCAGCAGTGAAGGGACAGGGGTGGCCAATGAGCAGTTCTTC; cdr3_aa: CASSEGTGVANEQFF; clone_size: .; j_call: TRBJ2-1; v_call: TRBV25-1; d_call: TRBD1
cdr3_nt: TGTGCCAGCAGCCAAGCAGGGAACTCACCCCTCCACTTT; cdr3_aa: CASSQAGNSPLHF; clone_size: .; j_call: TRBJ1-6; v_call: TRBV28; d_call: .
cdr3_nt: TGTGCCAGCAGTCGTAGTGGTGTAGGGAGCCTTACGAACACCGGGGAGCTGTTTTTT; cdr3_aa: CASSRSGVGSLTNTGELFF; clone_size: .; j_call: TRBJ2-2; v_call: TRBV9; d_call: .
cdr3_nt: TGTGCCAGCAGTGAATACCAAGGGTTAGCCAAAAACATTCAGTACTTC; cdr3_aa: CASSEYQGLAKNIQYF; clone_size: .; j_call: TRBJ2-4; v_call: TRBV2; d_call: .
cdr3_nt: TGCGCCAGCAGCCCCCGACGAGGGGCTCCGGGTTATGGCTACACCTTC; cdr3_aa: CASSPRRGAPGYGYTF; clone_size: .; j_call: TRBJ1-2; v_call: TRBV5-1; d_call: .
cdr3_nt: TGTGCCATCAGTGAAGGAGCCCCCTCCTACGAGCAGTACTTC; cdr3_aa: CAISEGAPSYEQYF; clone_size: .; j_call: TRBJ2-7; v_call: TRBV10-3; d_call: .
cdr3_nt: TGTGCCAGCAGCCTAAAGCGGCTCCCGACCACCTACGAGCAGTACTTC; cdr3_aa: CASSLKRLPTTYEQYF; clone_size: .; j_call: TRBJ2-7; v_call: TRBV21-1; d_call: .
cdr3_nt: TGTGCCAGCAGCCCAAGACAGGTCATTCAAGAGACCCAGTACTTC; cdr3_aa: CASSPRQVIQETQYF; clone_size: .; j_call: TRBJ2-5; v_call: TRBV7-9; d_call: .
cdr3_nt: TGTGCCAGCAGCTCTAGACCCGGGACAGGACCCTTCATGAACACTGAAGCTTTCTTT; cdr3_aa: CASSSRPGTGPFMNTEAFF; clone_size: .; j_call: TRBJ1-1; v_call: TRBV7-3; d_call: TRBD1
cdr3_nt: TGTGCCAGCAGCTTAGATCCGGGATTCTACGAGCAGTACTTC; cdr3_aa: CASSLDPGFYEQYF; clone_size: .; j_call: TRBJ2-7; v_call: TRBV7-2; d_call: .
cdr3_nt: TGCGCCAGCAGTCGGGACTCCAACACAGATACGCAGTATTTT; cdr3_aa: CASSRDSNTDTQYF; clone_size: .; j_call: TRBJ2-3; v_call: TRBV5-1; d_call: .
cdr3_nt: TGTGCCAGCAGCTCATTCTCTCAGACCTACGAGCAGTACTTC; cdr3_aa: CASSSFSQTYEQYF; clone_size: .; j_call: TRBJ2-7; v_call: TRBV13; d_call: .
cdr3_nt: TGTGCCAGCAGCCGAGGGACAGGGGACACCGGGGAGCTGTTTTTT; cdr3_aa: CASSRGTGDTGELFF; clone_size: .; j_call: TRBJ2-2; v_call: TRBV7-9; d_call: TRBD1
cdr3_nt: TGCAGTCCCCAGGGAACCTACGAGCAGTACTTC; cdr3_aa: CSPQGTYEQYF; clone_size: .; j_call: TRBJ2-7; v_call: TRBV20-1; d_call: .
cdr3_nt: TGTGCCAGCAGTCCTACGGGACAGAACACCGGGGAGCTGTTTTTT; cdr3_aa: CASSPTGQNTGELFF; clone_size: .; j_call: TRBJ2-2; v_call: TRBV5-8; d_call: .
cdr3_nt: TGCGCCAGCAGCCAAATGACAGGGGAAGAGACCCAGTACTTC; cdr3_aa: CASSQMTGEETQYF; clone_size: .; j_call: TRBJ2-5; v_call: TRBV4-3; d_call: TRBD1
cdr3_nt: TGTGCCAGCAGGCCCGGCGGACTTGAGCAGTTCTTC; cdr3_aa: CASRPGGLEQFF; clone_size: .; j_call: TRBJ2-1; v_call: TRBV6-5; d_call: .
cdr3_nt: TGTGCCAGCAGCTTAGTGGGGGATTCGACCCTCCACTTT; cdr3_aa: CASSLVGDSTLHF; clone_size: .; j_call: TRBJ1-6; v_call: TRBV7-2; d_call: .
cdr3_nt: TGTGCCAGCAGTTTTTCCGGGGGAGAAAAACTGTTTTTT; cdr3_aa: CASSFSGGEKLFF; clone_size: few; j_call: TRBJ1-4; v_call: TRBV6-5; d_call: .